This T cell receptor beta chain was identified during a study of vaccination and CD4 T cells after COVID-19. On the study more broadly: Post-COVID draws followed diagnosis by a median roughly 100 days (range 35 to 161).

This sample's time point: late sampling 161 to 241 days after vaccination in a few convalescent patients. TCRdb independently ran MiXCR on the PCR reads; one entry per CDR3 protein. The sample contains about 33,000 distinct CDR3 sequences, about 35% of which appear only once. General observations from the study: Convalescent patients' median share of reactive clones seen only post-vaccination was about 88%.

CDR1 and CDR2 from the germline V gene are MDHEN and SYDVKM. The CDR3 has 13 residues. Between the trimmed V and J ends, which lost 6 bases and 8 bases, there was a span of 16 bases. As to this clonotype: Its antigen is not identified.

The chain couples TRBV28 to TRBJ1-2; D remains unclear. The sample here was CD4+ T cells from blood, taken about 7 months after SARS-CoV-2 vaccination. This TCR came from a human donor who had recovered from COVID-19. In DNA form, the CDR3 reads TGTGCCAGCAGCTCGAGGCGGGTGGGAGGCTACACCTTC. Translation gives CASSSRRVGGYTF.